The 24 T cell receptor beta chains presented below share a single source sample, sequenced in a study of cytomegalovirus exposure and HLA in healthy donors. Primers included in the PCR were 60 Vbeta and 13 Jbeta primers. Here immunoSEQ multiplex PCR was the method, and the copy in TCRdb shows in-frame clones only, minus some. This sample has approximately 150,000 clones, with approximately 80% found just once. The specimen sequenced was PBMCs. These receptors were collected from a man in his thirties or forties in good health and CMV-seropositive.

The chain has TRBV4-2 and TRBJ1-2; D remains ambiguous. The V end was cut by 7 bases, the J end by 4 bases, with 13 bases between. Germline assignment: CDR1 LGHNA and CDR2 YNFKEQ. There are 13 residues in the CDR3. The CDR3 DNA reads as TGTGCCAGCATGGGCCGCCGATTCTATGGCTACACCTTC. Amino acids: CASMGRRFYGYTF.

This clone came up once. The chain has TRBV19 and TRBJ2-2, with D perhaps TRBD2 (6 bases). Germline lookup yields CDR1 LNHDA and CDR2 SQIVND (reference sequence). This CDR3 has 17 amino acids. Trimming pared 5 bases from V and 0 bases from J, leaving 16 bases between. The CDR3 loop reads CASSPLERGSNTGELFF. In DNA form, the CDR3 reads TGTGCCAGTAGTCCGCTGGAACGGGGGTCGAACACCGGGGAGCTGTTTTTT.

The J gene is TRBJ2-7, the V gene TRBV30; D not certain. The CDR3 is 13 residues long. V was pared by 2 bases and J by 0 bases, with 8 bases between. Germline V CDR1 and CDR2: GTSNPN, SVGIG (reference sequence). The CDR3 DNA sequence: TGTGCCTGGAGTTTCTCCCCCTCCTACGAGCAGTACTTC. Translation: CAWSFSPSYEQYF. Drawing the rest from reference TRBV30 and TRBJ2-7, the complete variable domain is SQTIHQWPATLVQPVGSPLSLECTVEGTSNPNLYWYRQAAGRGLQLLFYSVGIGQISSEVPQNLSASRPQDRQFILSSKKLLLSDSGFYLCAWSFSPSYEQYFGPGTRLTVT.

The table lists this clone with a count of one. The J gene is TRBJ1-1, the V gene TRBV6-5; the D gene is possibly TRBD1 (6 bases). Trimming cost V 6 bases and J 0 bases, with 8 bases left between them. The germline CDR1 and CDR2 sequences are MNHEY and SVGAGI. CDR3 length: 13 amino acids. CDR3 protein: CASRQGLNTEAFF. For the CDR3, the DNA is TGTGCCAGCAGACAGGGCCTGAACACTGAAGCTTTCTTT.

The gene calls are TRBV28 and TRBJ2-3, with TRBD2 matching over 10 bases. V lost 10 bases and J lost 5; bases outside the gene matches: 12. Germline assignment: CDR1 MDHEN and CDR2 SYDVKM. The CDR3 extends over 15 amino acids. The CDR3 loop is CATLKREGRLDTQYF. The CDR3 nucleotides are TGTGCCACCCTCAAGCGGGAGGGCCGGTTAGATACGCAGTATTTT.

The chain is built from TRBV30 and TRBJ2-7; D might be TRBD1 (6 bases). There are 13 residues in the CDR3. V was clipped by 2 bases and J by 0 bases, with 8 bases between them. Germline V gene data show CDR1 as GTSNPN and CDR2 as SVGIG (reference sequence). CDR3 coding DNA: TGTGCCTGGAGTAGGGGGATCTCCTACGAGCAGTACTTC. As protein: CAWSRGISYEQYF.

This clone has a handful of counts. The V call is TRBV21-1, the J call TRBJ2-7; TRBD2 is the table's D call and was not checked against the DNA. TRBV21-1 is a pseudogene. The CDR3 has 15 amino acids. CDR3 protein: CASSPKGLAGSGQYF. The CDR3 DNA follows: TGTGCCAGCAGCCCGAAAGGACTAGCGGGATCGGGGCAGTACTTC.

DNA for the CDR3: TGCGCCAGGAGGGAGGGGGTGCGTAATTCACCCCTCCACTTT. Translating it yields CARREGVRNSPLHF. This chain joins TRBV5-1 and TRBJ1-6; tentatively, D is TRBD1 (6 bases). CDR3 size: 14 residues. The germline CDR1 and CDR2 sequences are SGHRS and YFSETQ. V shed 8 bases and J shed 6 bases, with 15 bases lying between them.

This chain uses TRBV28 with TRBJ1-5; 8 nucleotides align to TRBD1. Looked up from germline, CDR1 is MDHEN and CDR2 is SYDVKM. The CDR3 is 15 residues long. The V gene end was trimmed by 5 bases and the J gene end by 6 bases; junction bases not matched to a gene: 9. CDR3: CASSPTGGRSQPQHF. Written as DNA, the CDR3 is TGTGCCAGCAGTCCAACAGGGGGACGCAGTCAGCCCCAGCATTTT.

This clone has a single count. The genes are TRBV5-1 and TRBJ1-5, with TRBD1 as a possible D gene (6 bases). With 3 bases removed from V and 4 bases from J, the gap between germline ends came to 8 bases. Germline CDR1 is SGHRS and CDR2 is YFSETQ. The CDR3 extends over 13 amino acids. The CDR3 DNA reads TGCGCCAGCAGCTGGGGGCTTAATCAGCCCCAGCATTTT. Translating it yields CASSWGLNQPQHF.

This rearrangement joins TRBV4-3 to TRBJ2-1; 8 positions match TRBD1. The V gene end was trimmed by 0 bases and the J gene end by 10 bases; junction bases not matched to a gene: 11. The CDR3 has 16 residues. Germline lookup yields CDR1 LGHNA and CDR2 YSLEER. This CDR3 reads CASSQDIGQGDREQFF. The DNA for the CDR3 is TGCGCCAGCAGCCAAGATATTGGACAGGGAGATCGCGAGCAGTTCTTC.

The CDR3 loop reads CASSARTANTEAFF. The CDR3 region has the DNA TGTGCCAGCAGCGCAAGGACAGCGAACACTGAAGCTTTCTTT. The chain is built from TRBV7-9 and TRBJ1-1; D is perhaps TRBD1 (6 bases). Trimming took off 5 bases at V and 1 base at J, with 11 bases between the two ends. There are 14 residues in the CDR3. Germline V gives CDR1 SEHNR, CDR2 FQNEAQ (reference sequence).

The chain joins TRBV19 to TRBJ2-1, with 12 bases aligning to TRBD2. CDR1 LNHDA and CDR2 SQIVND come from the germline V gene (reference sequence). Trimming at V came to 10 bases and at J to 6 bases, leaving 10 bases not matched to a gene. This CDR3 region has 15 residues. The chain's CDR3 is CAIGLAGKGGNEQFF. The CDR3 DNA sequence: TGTGCCATCGGACTAGCGGGGAAGGGGGGCAATGAGCAGTTCTTC.

This sequence joins TRBV19 and TRBJ1-2, with 10 bases identical to TRBD1. The CDR3 has 15 amino acids. The ends lost 4 bases at V and 6 bases at J; junction bases unmatched: 8. Germline-derived CDR1 and CDR2 are LNHDA and SQIVND (reference sequence). This chain's CDR3 is CASSNMAGTGDGYTF. CDR3 nucleotides: TGTGCCAGTAGTAATATGGCGGGGACAGGGGATGGCTACACCTTC.

The CDR3 sequence is CASSNTGFLMNTEAFF. In nucleotides, the CDR3 is TGTGCCAGCAGTAACACAGGGTTCCTGATGAACACTGAAGCTTTCTTT. V and J are TRBV27 and TRBJ1-1; D is perhaps TRBD1 (6 bases). The CDR3 consists of 16 residues. Germline values: CDR1 MNHEY, CDR2 SMNVEV (reference sequence). Trimming shortened V by 5 bases and J by 0 bases, and 16 bases separated the two germline ends.

This clone has only a few counts. The rearrangement uses TRBV6-1 and TRBJ2-7, with 11 nucleotides matching TRBD2. The length of the CDR3 is 15 residues. Germline V gene lookup returns CDR1 MNHNS and CDR2 SASEGT. With V trimmed by 4 bases and J by 7 bases, 9 bases remained unmatched. The CDR3 spells CASSGLLAGAIEQYF. CDR3 sequence (DNA): TGTGCCAGCAGTGGCCTACTAGCGGGAGCGATTGAGCAGTACTTC.

V and J are TRBV19 and TRBJ2-6; 10 bases are shared with TRBD1. Germline assignment: CDR1 LNHDA and CDR2 SQIVND (reference sequence). The CDR3 is 17 amino acids. V dropped 4 bases and J dropped 4; count of bases not matched to a gene: 7. The DNA of the CDR3 is TGTGCCAGTAGTAGGGGACAGGGGCCCCCGGGGGCCAACGTCCTGACTTTC. It encodes CASSRGQGPPGANVLTF.

The chain couples TRBV6-5 to TRBJ2-3; D unresolved. Germline loops: CDR1 MNHEY, CDR2 SVGAGI. Trimming pared 0 bases from V and 3 bases from J, leaving 10 bases between. CDR3 length: 15 residues. The CDR3 nucleotides read TGTGCCAGCAGTTACTCGAAGTTACTGACAGATACGCAGTATTTT. Its protein is CASSYSKLLTDTQYF.

V is TRBV5-6 and J is TRBJ2-2, with TRBD2 matching over 9 bases. CDR3 length equals 17 residues. The germline gives CDR1 SGHDT, CDR2 YYEEEE. J gave up 0 bases and V 1 base, and 4 bases lay outside the gene matches. The CDR3 is CASSLTSGYANTGELFF. CDR3 in DNA: TGTGCCAGCAGCTTGACTAGCGGGTACGCGAACACCGGGGAGCTGTTTTTT.

This chain uses TRBV28 with TRBJ1-1; tentatively, D is TRBD1 (6 bases). Trimming took 6 bases from V and 4 from J, leaving 9 bases between them. CDR1 MDHEN and CDR2 SYDVKM come from the germline V gene. The CDR3 consists of 12 residues. CDR3 in DNA: TGTGCCAGCAGCCGAGGGGGCACTGAAGCTTTCTTT. This gives the protein CASSRGGTEAFF.

This chain joins TRBV6-5 and TRBJ2-7; 7 nucleotides agree with TRBD1. With 4 bases clipped from V and 7 bases from J, the junction kept 7 bases outside the gene matches. The CDR3 is 13 residues long. Germline V gene data show CDR1 as MNHEY and CDR2 as SVGAGI. This CDR3 is CASSSGTVSEQYF. The CDR3, as DNA: TGTGCCAGCAGTTCCGGGACAGTTTCGGAGCAGTACTTC.

V is TRBV27 and J is TRBJ1-1; weak D call: TRBD1 (6 bases). Germline V lookup: CDR1 MNHEY, CDR2 SMNVEV (reference sequence). Trimming left V 7 bases short and J 1 base short, with 10 bases between. The CDR3 length is 13 residues. This chain's CDR3 is CASKGGANTEAFF. The CDR3 DNA is TGTGCCAGCAAGGGGGGGGCGAACACTGAAGCTTTCTTT.

The chain uses TRBV28 and TRBJ1-5; D gene ambiguous. There are 13 residues in the CDR3. The V end lost 5 bases, the J end lost 5 bases, and 10 bases lay between the germline ends. Germline V gives CDR1 MDHEN, CDR2 SYDVKM. The CDR3 nucleotides read TGTGCCAGCAGTAATTTAGTGGATCAGCCCCAGCATTTT. Translation: CASSNLVDQPQHF.

About this clone: An end of the junction differs from the germline gene, which may be a read error. V gene TRBV7-9 combines with J gene TRBJ2-3, with 7 bases matching TRBD2. The CDR3 consists of 14 residues. From germline, CDR1 is SEHNR and CDR2 FQNEAQ (reference sequence). The CDR3: CSSSSRGEADTQYF. CDR3 coding DNA: TGTTCCAGCAGCTCCCGGGGGGAGGCGGATACGCAGTATTTT. Drawing the rest from reference TRBV7-9 and TRBJ2-3, the complete variable domain is DTGVSQNPRHKITKRGQNVTFRCDPISEHNRLYWYRQTLGQGPEFLTYFQNEAQLEKSRLLSDRFSAERPKGSFSTLEIQRTEQGDSAMYLCSSSSRGEADTQYFGPGTRLTVL.